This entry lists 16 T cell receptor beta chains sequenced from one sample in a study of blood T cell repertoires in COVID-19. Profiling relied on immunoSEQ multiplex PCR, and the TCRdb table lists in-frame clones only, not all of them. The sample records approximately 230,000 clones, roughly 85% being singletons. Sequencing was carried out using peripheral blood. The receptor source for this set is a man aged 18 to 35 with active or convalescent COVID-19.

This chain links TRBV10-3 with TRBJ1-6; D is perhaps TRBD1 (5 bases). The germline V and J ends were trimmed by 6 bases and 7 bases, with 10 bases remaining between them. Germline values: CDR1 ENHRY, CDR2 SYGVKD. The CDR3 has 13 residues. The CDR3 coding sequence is TGTGCCATCAGGGACACCAGAAATTCACCCCTCCACTTT. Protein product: CAIRDTRNSPLHF.

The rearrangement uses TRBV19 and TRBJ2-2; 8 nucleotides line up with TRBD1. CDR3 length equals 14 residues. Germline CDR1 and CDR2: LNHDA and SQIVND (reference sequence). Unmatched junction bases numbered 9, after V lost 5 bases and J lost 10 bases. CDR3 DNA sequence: TGTGCCAGTAGTCCCTGGACAGGGCGTCCGGAGCTGTTTTTT. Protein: CASSPWTGRPELFF.

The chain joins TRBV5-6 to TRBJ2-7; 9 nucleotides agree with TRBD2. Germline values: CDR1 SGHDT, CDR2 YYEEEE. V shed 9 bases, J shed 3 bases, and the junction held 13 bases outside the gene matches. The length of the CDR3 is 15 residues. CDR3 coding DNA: TGTGCCACTAAACGTAGCGGGAGTTCTTTCTACGAGCAGTACTTC. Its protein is CATKRSGSSFYEQYF.

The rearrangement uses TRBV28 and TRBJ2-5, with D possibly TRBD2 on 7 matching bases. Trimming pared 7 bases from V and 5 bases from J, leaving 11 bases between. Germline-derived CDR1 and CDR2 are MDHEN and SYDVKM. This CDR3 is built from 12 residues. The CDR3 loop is CASTGGLETQYF. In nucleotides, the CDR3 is TGTGCCAGCACCGGGGGGCTGGAGACCCAGTACTTC.

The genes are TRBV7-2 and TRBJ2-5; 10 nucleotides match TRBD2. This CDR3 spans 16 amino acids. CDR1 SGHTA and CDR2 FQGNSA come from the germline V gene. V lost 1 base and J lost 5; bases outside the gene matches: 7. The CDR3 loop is CASSLEAGGPWETQYF. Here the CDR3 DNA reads TGTGCCAGCAGCTTAGAAGCGGGGGGGCCTTGGGAGACCCAGTACTTC.

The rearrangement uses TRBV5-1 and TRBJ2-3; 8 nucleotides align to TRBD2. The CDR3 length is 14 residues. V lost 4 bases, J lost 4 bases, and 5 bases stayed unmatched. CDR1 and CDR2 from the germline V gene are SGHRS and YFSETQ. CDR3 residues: CASSPGLVADTQYF. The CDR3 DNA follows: TGCGCCAGCAGCCCGGGACTAGTAGCAGATACGCAGTATTTT. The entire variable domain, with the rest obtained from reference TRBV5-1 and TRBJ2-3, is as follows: KAGVTQTPRYLIKTRGQQVTLSCSPISGHRSVSWYQQTPGQGLQFLFEYFSETQRNKGNFPGRFSGRQFSNSRSEMNVSTLELGDSALYLCASSPGLVADTQYFGPGTRLTVL.

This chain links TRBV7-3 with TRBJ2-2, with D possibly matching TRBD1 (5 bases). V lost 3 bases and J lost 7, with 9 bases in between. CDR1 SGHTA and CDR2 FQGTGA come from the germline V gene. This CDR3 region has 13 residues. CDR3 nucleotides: TGTGCCAGCAGCTTCACAGGCTTCGGGGAGCTGTTTTTT. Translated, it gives CASSFTGFGELFF. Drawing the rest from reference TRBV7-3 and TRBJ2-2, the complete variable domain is GAGVSQTPSNKVTEKGKYVELRCDPISGHTALYWYRQSLGQGPEFLIYFQGTGAADDSGLPNDRFFAVRPEGSVSTLKIQRTERGDSAVYLCASSFTGFGELFFGEGSRLTVL.

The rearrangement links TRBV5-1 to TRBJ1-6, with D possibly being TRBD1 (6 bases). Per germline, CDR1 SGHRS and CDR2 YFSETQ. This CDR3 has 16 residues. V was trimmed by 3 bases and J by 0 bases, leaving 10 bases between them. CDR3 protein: CASSSGQSSYNSPLHF. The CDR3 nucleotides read TGCGCCAGCAGCTCCGGACAGAGCTCCTATAATTCACCCCTCCACTTT.

The CDR3 nucleotides are TGTGCCAGCAGCTTAGCGACAGACGCGAACACCGGGGAGCTGTTTTTT. It translates to CASSLATDANTGELFF. V usage is TRBV13 and J usage is TRBJ2-2, with D maybe TRBD1 (5 bases). The V end lost 1 base, the J end lost 0 bases, and 9 bases lay between the germline ends. Germline loops: CDR1 PRHDT, CDR2 FYEKMQ (reference sequence). The CDR3 has 16 residues.

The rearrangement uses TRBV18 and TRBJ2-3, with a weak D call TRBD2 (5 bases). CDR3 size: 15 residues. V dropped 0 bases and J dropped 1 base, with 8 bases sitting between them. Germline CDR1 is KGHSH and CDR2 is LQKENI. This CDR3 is CASSPPGGRTDTQYF. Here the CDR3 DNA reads TGTGCCAGCTCACCACCCGGCGGGCGCACAGATACGCAGTATTTT.

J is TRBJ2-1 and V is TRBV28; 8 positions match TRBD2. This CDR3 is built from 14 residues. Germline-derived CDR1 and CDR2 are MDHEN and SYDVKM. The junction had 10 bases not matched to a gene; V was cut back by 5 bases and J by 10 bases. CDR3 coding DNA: TGTGCCAGCAGTAACTTAGCGGGGTCGAGGGAGCAGTTCTTC. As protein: CASSNLAGSREQFF.

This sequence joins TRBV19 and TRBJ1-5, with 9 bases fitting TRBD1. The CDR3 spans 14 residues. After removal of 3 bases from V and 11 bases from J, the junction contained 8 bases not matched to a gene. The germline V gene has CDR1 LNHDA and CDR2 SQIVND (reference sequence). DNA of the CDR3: TGTGCCAGTAGTATTGGGACAGGGTTCCAGGCCCAGCATTTT. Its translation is CASSIGTGFQAQHF.

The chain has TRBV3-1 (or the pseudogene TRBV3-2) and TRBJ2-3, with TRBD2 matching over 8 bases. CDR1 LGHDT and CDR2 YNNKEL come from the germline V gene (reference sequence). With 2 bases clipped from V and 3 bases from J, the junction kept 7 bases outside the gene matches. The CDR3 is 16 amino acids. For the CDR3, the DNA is TGTGCCAGCAGCCAATATCTAGCGGGTACTACAGATACGCAGTATTTT. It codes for CASSQYLAGTTDTQYF.

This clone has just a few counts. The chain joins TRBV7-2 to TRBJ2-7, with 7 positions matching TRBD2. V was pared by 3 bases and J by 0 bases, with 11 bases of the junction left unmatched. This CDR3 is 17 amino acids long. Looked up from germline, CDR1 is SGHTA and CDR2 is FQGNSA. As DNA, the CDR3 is TGTGCCAGCAGCTTCTCCACCAACGGGAGGTACTCCTACGAGCAGTACTTC. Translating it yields CASSFSTNGRYSYEQYF.

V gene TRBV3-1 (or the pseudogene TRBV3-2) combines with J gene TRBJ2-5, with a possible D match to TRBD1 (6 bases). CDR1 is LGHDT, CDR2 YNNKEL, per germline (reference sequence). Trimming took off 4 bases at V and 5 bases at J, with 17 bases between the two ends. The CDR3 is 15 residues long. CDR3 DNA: TGTGCCAGCAGCCCGCAGAGGGGCAGGGGCGAGACCCAGTACTTC. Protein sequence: CASSPQRGRGETQYF.

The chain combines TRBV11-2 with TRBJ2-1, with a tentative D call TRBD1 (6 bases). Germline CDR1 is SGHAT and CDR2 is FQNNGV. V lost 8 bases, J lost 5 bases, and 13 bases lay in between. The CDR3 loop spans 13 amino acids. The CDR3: CASRPRQDNEQFF. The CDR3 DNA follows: TGTGCCAGCCGACCTCGACAGGACAATGAGCAGTTCTTC.